This T cell receptor beta chain originates from a study of blood T cell repertoires in COVID-19. The wider study: Samples came from the United States, Italy and Spain, spanning acute and convalescent COVID-19. From T cells, B-cell-depleted T cells, or PBMCs came the material, which was cDNA or gDNA.

In the original workflow: Estimation of nucleated cell counts was performed using reference gene primer amplification. Only in-frame clones appear in the TCRdb table, and some are missing; sequencing was by immunoSEQ multiplex PCR. V and J calls plus clone size are reproduced from that table; the DNA served to infer D and trimming. Counted here are 50,000 or so clones, about 85% occurring once; the ten biggest clones make up approximately 15%. This CDR3 is 15 amino acids long. From germline, CDR1 is SNHLY and CDR2 FYNNEI. Unmatched junction bases numbered 10, after V lost 7 bases and J lost 6 bases. V is TRBV2 and J is TRBJ2-2, with 8 nucleotides matching TRBD1. This TCR was sampled from a human donor in a cohort sampled during active COVID-19. The sample comprised peripheral blood. The CDR3 loop is CASNKGQVAPGELFF. The DNA of the CDR3 is TGTGCCAGCAACAAGGGACAGGTTGCACCCGGGGAGCTGTTTTTT. Together with reference TRBV2 and TRBJ2-2, the CDR3 gives the full variable domain: EPEVTQTPSHQVTQMGQEVILRCVPISNHLYFYWYRQILGQKVEFLVSFYNNEISEKSEIFDDQFSVERPDGSNFTLKIRSTKLEDSAMYFCASNKGQVAPGELFFGEGSRLTVL.